These 26 T cell receptor delta chains share one sample of origin, sequenced in a study of Vδ1+ human thymocytes. The study, taken as a whole, reports: In the thymus, TRG and TRD repertoires looked highly polyclonal with Gaussian CDR3 lengths.

The template was reverse-transcribed extracted RNA. The CDR3 regions were amplified by multiplex PCR from V-gene primers to a constant-region primer. TCRdb processed the multiplex PCR reads again with the CATT caller. The data show 50,000 to 60,000 delta-chain clones, less than 15% seen once. These receptors' targets are unknown. The sequencing input was Vdelta1+ gamma-delta thymocytes from the thymus. Specified subset: FACS-sorted CD3+ TCRalphabeta- TCRVdelta1+ TCRVdelta2- thymocytes. Receptor source: a girl under two years old who had congenital heart surgery.

This clone was observed a handful of times. The V call is TRDV1, the J call TRDJ1; 7 nucleotides align to TRDD3. Germline lookup yields CDR1 TSWWSYY and CDR2 QGS. Trimming removed 0 bases from V and 10 bases from J; junction bases left unmatched: 20. CDR3 length: 18 residues. The CDR3: CALGELLATLGLRKGLIF. CDR3 sequence (DNA): TGTGCTCTTGGGGAACTACTCGCTACACTGGGGTTAAGAAAGGGACTCATCTTT.

The rearrangement links TRDV1 to TRDJ1, with TRDD3 matching over 12 bases. CDR1 and CDR2 from the germline V gene are TSWWSYY and QGS. V gave up 2 bases and J gave up 0 bases; unmatched junction bases: 7. CDR3 length: 18 amino acids. The CDR3 reads CALGEGYWGIHYTDKLIF. The CDR3 DNA reads TGTGCTCTTGGGGAAGGATACTGGGGGATACATTACACCGATAAACTCATCTTT.

V and J are TRDV1 and TRDJ1; 12 positions match TRDD3. The CDR3 totals 23 residues. The J segment lost 3 bases and the V segment lost 2 bases, leaving 25 bases of the junction unmatched. The germline V gene encodes CDR1 TSWWSYY and CDR2 QGS. CDR3 in amino acids: CALGELRWEDREYWGIPPDKLIF. Here the CDR3 DNA reads TGTGCTCTTGGGGAATTACGATGGGAGGATCGGGAGTACTGGGGGATACCCCCCGATAAACTCATCTTT.

The chain links TRDV1 to TRDJ1; TRDD3 matches 11 bases. Germline-derived CDR1 and CDR2 are TSWWSYY and QGS. The length of the CDR3 is 23 residues. V was clipped by 3 bases and J by 0 bases; unmatched bases: 24. The CDR3 is CALGDPDPQVVSTGGYDTDKLIF. CDR3 sequence (DNA): TGTGCTCTTGGGGACCCAGATCCCCAAGTTGTCTCTACTGGGGGATATGACACCGATAAACTCATCTTT.

The chain links TRDV2 to TRDJ1; D may be TRDD2 or TRDD3 (7 bases each). Trimming stripped 5 bases from V and 0 bases from J, with 36 bases between. Per the germline V gene, CDR1 is GEAIGNYY and CDR2 is EKD. This CDR3 spans 22 amino acids. CDR3 residues: CACGSPSSRPLYWGPYTDKLIF. The CDR3 bases are TGTGCCTGTGGTTCCCCTTCCTCACGACCCCTGTACTGGGGACCCTACACCGATAAACTCATCTTT.

The chain recombines TRDV1 with TRDJ1; TRDD3 matches at 7 bases. Germline V gene lookup returns CDR1 TSWWSYY and CDR2 QGS. The junction had 28 bases not matched to a gene; V was cut back by 0 bases and J by 0 bases. The CDR3 extends over 24 amino acids. Written as DNA, the CDR3 is TGTGCTCTTGGGGAACTCCCCTACATCCATCCCCATGGGGGGGATCGACAATACACCGATAAACTCATCTTT. Translation: CALGELPYIHPHGGDRQYTDKLIF.

This clone appeared a few times. The chain recombines TRDV1 with TRDJ1; TRDD3 agrees at 8 bases. CDR3 length: 22 amino acids. Trimming took 4 bases from V and 0 from J; bases not matched to a gene: 25. The V gene's germline CDR1 is TSWWSYY and CDR2 QGS. CDR3 sequence (DNA): TGTGCTCTTGGGGCGCCCCCCTCCCTACCGTACTGGGGGTTTAGGTACACCGATAAACTCATCTTT. As protein: CALGAPPSLPYWGFRYTDKLIF.

The chain employs TRDV1 and TRDJ1; D remains unclear. CDR1 TSWWSYY and CDR2 QGS come from the germline V gene. CDR3 size: 16 residues. Trimming removed 0 bases at V and 0 bases at J, with 11 bases between. CDR3 sequence: CALGELRMRYTDKLIF. CDR3 DNA sequence: TGTGCTCTTGGGGAACTCCGAATGAGGTACACCGATAAACTCATCTTT.

V gene TRDV1 combines with J gene TRDJ1, with 9 bases identical to TRDD3. The germline gives CDR1 TSWWSYY, CDR2 QGS. V trimming: 1 base; J trimming: 0 bases; junction bases outside the gene matches: 21. The CDR3 sequence is 22 residues long. CDR3 nucleotide sequence: TGTGCTCTTGGGGAACGGGGGGATCTCCTACCCCCCTGGGGGATTTACACCGATAAACTCATCTTT. Translated: CALGERGDLLPPWGIYTDKLIF.

V and J are TRDV2 and TRDJ1, with 12 positions matching TRDD3. CDR1 and CDR2 from the germline V gene are GEAIGNYY and EKD. V lost 1 base to trimming and J lost 5 bases; unmatched junction nucleotides: 22. This CDR3 spans 21 amino acids. As DNA, the CDR3 is TGTGCCTGTGACACACAGACAACTGGGGGATACCCAAACTACAGAAAAGATAAACTCATCTTT. Encoded protein: CACDTQTTGGYPNYRKDKLIF.

This chain joins TRDV1 and TRDJ1; 7 positions match TRDD3. Germline assignment: CDR1 TSWWSYY and CDR2 QGS. The length of the CDR3 is 17 residues. V lost 5 bases, J lost 0 bases, and 12 bases stayed unmatched. The chain's CDR3 is CALGSGSWIRDTDKLIF. DNA of the CDR3: TGTGCTCTTGGGTCCGGATCTTGGATACGCGACACCGATAAACTCATCTTT.

Only a few counts were recorded for this clone. The rearrangement links TRDV1 to TRDJ1; 13 bases map to TRDD3. Germline V gene data show CDR1 as TSWWSYY and CDR2 as QGS. The CDR3 spans 19 residues. The J segment lost 0 bases and the V segment lost 5 bases, leaving 12 bases of the junction unmatched. The CDR3 sequence: CALGIRSNWGIRDTDKLIF. The CDR3 DNA follows: TGTGCTCTTGGGATACGATCCAACTGGGGGATACGGGACACCGATAAACTCATCTTT.

This clone has just a few counts. The J gene is TRDJ1, the V gene TRDV1; D is unclear. The CDR3 loop spans 14 amino acids. V was clipped by 2 bases and J by 1 base, with 8 bases between them. Germline loops: CDR1 TSWWSYY, CDR2 QGS. The CDR3 nucleotides read TGTGCTCTTGGGGAAACGCCTCCCACCGATAAACTCATCTTT. Protein product: CALGETPPTDKLIF.

This clone was seen a handful of times. This chain links TRDV1 with TRDJ1; TRDD2 is a possible D gene (5 bases). Germline assignment: CDR1 TSWWSYY and CDR2 QGS. Trimming shortened V by 3 bases and J by 3 bases, and 20 bases separated the two germline ends. The CDR3 is made up of 17 amino acids. The CDR3 nucleotides are TGTGCTCTTGGGGACTTCCGAGGGGTTAACGGGGCCGATAAACTCATCTTT. Translating it yields CALGDFRGVNGADKLIF.

The sample holds a few counts of this clone. The rearrangement uses TRDV2 and TRDJ1; TRDD3 matches at 10 bases. Germline V gene lookup returns CDR1 GEAIGNYY and CDR2 EKD. CDR3 size: 19 residues. Trimming took 4 bases from V and 0 from J; bases not matched to a gene: 16. The CDR3 protein is CACEPFTITGGWDTDKLIF. The CDR3 DNA sequence: TGTGCCTGTGAGCCCTTCACCATAACTGGGGGATGGGACACCGATAAACTCATCTTT.

This clone has only a few counts. The V and J genes are TRDV1 and TRDJ1, with 9 bases lining up with TRDD3. V lost 0 bases and J lost 2; bases outside the gene matches: 10. The CDR3 contains 18 residues. CDR1 and CDR2 from the germline V gene are TSWWSYY and QGS. The CDR3 DNA follows: TGTGCTCTTGGGGAACTCCACTGGGGGAAAAGGGGAACCGATAAACTCATCTTT. Amino acid sequence: CALGELHWGKRGTDKLIF.

The sample holds a few counts of this clone. V gene TRDV2 combines with J gene TRDJ1, with 7 positions matching TRDD3. Germline V gene lookup returns CDR1 GEAIGNYY and CDR2 EKD. This CDR3 has 16 residues. V lost 1 base, J lost 0 bases, and 7 bases stayed unmatched. The CDR3 loop reads CACDTGGHLYTDKLIF. Written as DNA, the CDR3 is TGTGCCTGTGACACTGGGGGACACCTGTACACCGATAAACTCATCTTT.

Points on this clone: Germline and junction disagree at one end, which may indicate a read error. V and J are TRDV1 and TRDJ1, with D perhaps TRDD3 (5 bases). Looked up from germline, CDR1 is TSWWSYY and CDR2 is QGS. CDR3 length: 14 amino acids. The CDR3 DNA is TGTGCTGTTGGGGAAAACAGGCGCACCGATAAACTCATCTTT. Residues: CAVGENRRTDKLIF.

In this sample, this clone turned up a few times. The rearrangement links TRDV1 to TRDJ1; unclear D gene. The CDR3 has 16 amino acids. The V end was cut by 3 bases, the J end by 0 bases, with 14 bases between. Germline V gene data show CDR1 as TSWWSYY and CDR2 as QGS. This chain's CDR3 is CALGDFERLYTDKLIF. CDR3 coding DNA: TGTGCTCTTGGGGACTTCGAGAGGTTGTACACCGATAAACTCATCTTT.

The gene calls are TRDV1 and TRDJ1; 13 bases map to TRDD3. The CDR3 contains 21 residues. The junction had 17 bases not matched to a gene; V was cut back by 3 bases and J by 1 base. Germline assignment: CDR1 TSWWSYY and CDR2 QGS. As DNA, the CDR3 is TGTGCTCTTGGGGAGGCCTTCCCGCGTACTGGGGGATACGTAGGCACCGATAAACTCATCTTT. Amino acids: CALGEAFPRTGGYVGTDKLIF.

This clone showed up just a few times. The germline gene is not matched at one end of the junction; a read error may be the cause. The rearrangement joins TRDV1 to TRDJ1, with 7 positions matching TRDD2. The CDR3 has 21 residues. Per the germline V gene, CDR1 is TSWWSYY and CDR2 is QGS. The CDR3: CALGEPSSPYAACSGTDKLIF. In DNA form, the CDR3 reads TGTGCTCTTGGTGAACCTTCCTCCCCATACGCGGCATGTTCGGGCACCGATAAACTCATCTTT.

This clone was counted only a few times. The chain uses TRDV1 and TRDJ1, with 7 nucleotides matching TRDD3. From germline, CDR1 is TSWWSYY and CDR2 QGS. The CDR3 is made up of 22 amino acids. The V segment lost 1 base and the J segment 0 bases; nucleotides outside the gene matches: 23. Written as DNA, the CDR3 is TGTGCTCTTGGGGAACCGCCCTACTCAATGGGGGAATCAACCGAGTACACCGATAAACTCATCTTT. Its protein is CALGEPPYSMGESTEYTDKLIF.

This clone was observed a handful of times. The J gene is TRDJ1, the V gene TRDV1; 12 bases fit TRDD3. This CDR3 is 25 amino acids long. CDR1 TSWWSYY and CDR2 QGS come from the germline V gene. The J segment lost 2 bases and the V segment lost 0 bases, leaving 28 bases of the junction unmatched. The CDR3 sequence is CALGELGPVRTEYPGGYAWTDKLIF. Here the CDR3 DNA reads TGTGCTCTTGGGGAACTGGGGCCGGTACGGACGGAATATCCTGGGGGATACGCGTGGACCGATAAACTCATCTTT.

The chain recombines TRDV1 with TRDJ1; D is undetermined. Looked up from germline, CDR1 is TSWWSYY and CDR2 is QGS. The CDR3 length is 12 residues. The germline V and J ends were trimmed by 3 bases and 4 bases, with 6 bases remaining between them. The CDR3 protein is CALGDTGDKLIF. In nucleotides, the CDR3 is TGTGCTCTTGGGGATACGGGCGATAAACTCATCTTT.

J is TRDJ1 and V is TRDV1; 11 nucleotides agree with TRDD3. The V segment lost 2 bases and the J segment 3 bases; nucleotides outside the gene matches: 20. This CDR3 has 21 residues. In germline, CDR1 is TSWWSYY, CDR2 QGS. The DNA of the CDR3 is TGTGCTCTTGGGGAAAAGCGGCCACTACTTGGGGGATACGGGTTGCCCGATAAACTCATCTTT. Encoded protein: CALGEKRPLLGGYGLPDKLIF.

The chain employs TRDV1 and TRDJ1; 12 bases match TRDD3. The V and J ends lost 0 bases and 0 bases, in that order; junction bases with no gene match: 29. Germline CDR1 is TSWWSYY and CDR2 is QGS. The CDR3 loop spans 26 amino acids. In DNA, the CDR3 is TGTGCTCTTGGGGAACTAGTCACTCTGGAGCAGTTGGGGACGAACTGGGGGATACTGTACACCGATAAACTCATCTTT. Translating gives CALGELVTLEQLGTNWGILYTDKLIF.